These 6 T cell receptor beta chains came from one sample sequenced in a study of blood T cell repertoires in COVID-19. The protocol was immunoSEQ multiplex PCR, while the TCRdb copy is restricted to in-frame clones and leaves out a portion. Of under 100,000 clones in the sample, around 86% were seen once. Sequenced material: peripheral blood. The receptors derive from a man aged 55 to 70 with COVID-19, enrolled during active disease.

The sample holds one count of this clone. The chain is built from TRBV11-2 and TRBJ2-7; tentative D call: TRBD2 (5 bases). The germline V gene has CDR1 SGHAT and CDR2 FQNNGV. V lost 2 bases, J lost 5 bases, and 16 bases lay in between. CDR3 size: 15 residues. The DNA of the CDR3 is TGTGCCAGCAGCTTAAAGGTCTCCCGCGGGCACGAGCAGTACTTC. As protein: CASSLKVSRGHEQYF. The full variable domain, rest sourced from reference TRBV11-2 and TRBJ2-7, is EAGVAQSPRYKIIEKRQSVAFWCNPISGHATLYWYQQILGQGPKLLIQFQNNGVVDDSQLPKDRFSAERLKGVDSTLKIQPAKLEDSAVYLCASSLKVSRGHEQYFGPGTRLTVT.

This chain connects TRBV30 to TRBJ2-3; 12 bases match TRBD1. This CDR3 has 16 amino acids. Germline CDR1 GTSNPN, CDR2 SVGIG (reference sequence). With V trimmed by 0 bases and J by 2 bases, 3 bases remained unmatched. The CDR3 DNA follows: TGTGCCTGGAGTGTCGGGGACAGGGGGCTCACAGATACGCAGTATTTT. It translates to CAWSVGDRGLTDTQYF.

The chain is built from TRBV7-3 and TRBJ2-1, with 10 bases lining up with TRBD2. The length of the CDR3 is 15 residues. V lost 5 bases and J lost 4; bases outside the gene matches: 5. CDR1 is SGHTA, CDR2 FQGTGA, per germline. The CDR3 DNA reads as TGTGCCAGCAGCCCCCTAGCGGGAGAATACAATGAGCAGTTCTTC. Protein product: CASSPLAGEYNEQFF.

CDR3 sequence (DNA): TGTGCCAGCAGTTTACTTACTAACTATGGCTACACCTTC. It translates to CASSLLTNYGYTF. The chain couples TRBV28 to TRBJ1-2; D gene ambiguous. The CDR3 length is 13 residues. Between the trimmed V and J ends, which lost 2 bases and 0 bases, there was a span of 4 bases. CDR1 is MDHEN, CDR2 SYDVKM, per germline.

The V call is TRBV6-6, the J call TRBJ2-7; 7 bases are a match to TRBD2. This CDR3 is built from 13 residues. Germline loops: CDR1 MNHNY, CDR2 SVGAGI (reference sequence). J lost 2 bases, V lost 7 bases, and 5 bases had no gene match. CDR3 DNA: TGTGCCAGCAAAGCGGGACGGACCTACGAGCAGTACTTC. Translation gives CASKAGRTYEQYF.

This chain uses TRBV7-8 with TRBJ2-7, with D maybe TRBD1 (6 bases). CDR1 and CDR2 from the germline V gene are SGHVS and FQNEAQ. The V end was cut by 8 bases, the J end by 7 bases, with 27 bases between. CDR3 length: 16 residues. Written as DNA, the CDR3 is TGTGCCAGCGTCCTAAGAGGCACAGGGTTGGGCCGGGAGCAGTACTTC. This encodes CASVLRGTGLGREQYF.